This TCR beta chain is drawn from a study of patients and donors after allogeneic stem cell transplantation. In TCRdb, the RT-PCR reads were re-called with MiXCR into one record per CDR3 protein. The table records roughly 960,000 distinct CDR3 sequences, roughly 18% of them present only once. The sequenced sample consisted of blood, either unsorted or a sorted T cell fraction (not recorded which). This TCR was recovered from a human donor who was either an allogeneic HSCT recipient or a stem cell or donor lymphocyte infusion donor (not recorded which). It is not recorded whose cells these are; they may come from a transplant donor.

The CDR3 protein is CASRSDQGATNEKLFF. The CDR3, as DNA: TGTGCCAGCAGATCCGATCAGGGTGCAACTAATGAAAAACTGTTTTTT. The chain carries TRBV6-1 and TRBJ1-4; D is possibly TRBD1 (5 bases). The CDR3 extends over 16 amino acids. Germline-derived CDR1 and CDR2 are MNHNS and SASEGT. The germline V and J ends were trimmed by 6 bases and 0 bases, with 14 bases remaining between them.